This T cell receptor beta chain was retrieved from a study of blood T cell repertoires in COVID-19. Study-level information: Sources were T cells, B-cell-depleted T cells, or PBMCs; the material itself was cDNA or gDNA.

Germline CDR1 is SGHKS and CDR2 is YYEKEE (reference sequence). Losses at the gene ends were 4 bases for V and 4 bases for J; bases not matched to a gene: 12. The CDR3 runs to 17 residues. Libraries were prepared by immunoSEQ multiplex PCR; TCRdb keeps only in-frame clonotypes and omits some of them. The profile shows 220,000 or so clones, approximately 83% of them singletons. Sequencing used peripheral blood. The gene calls are TRBV5-5 and TRBJ1-5, with 9 bases fitting TRBD1. This clonotype originated in a woman aged 60-75 years with acute or convalescent COVID-19. The chain's CDR3 is CASSPGQGRGGNQPQHF. CDR3 coding DNA: TGTGCCAGCAGCCCGGGACAGGGTAGAGGGGGAAATCAGCCCCAGCATTTT.